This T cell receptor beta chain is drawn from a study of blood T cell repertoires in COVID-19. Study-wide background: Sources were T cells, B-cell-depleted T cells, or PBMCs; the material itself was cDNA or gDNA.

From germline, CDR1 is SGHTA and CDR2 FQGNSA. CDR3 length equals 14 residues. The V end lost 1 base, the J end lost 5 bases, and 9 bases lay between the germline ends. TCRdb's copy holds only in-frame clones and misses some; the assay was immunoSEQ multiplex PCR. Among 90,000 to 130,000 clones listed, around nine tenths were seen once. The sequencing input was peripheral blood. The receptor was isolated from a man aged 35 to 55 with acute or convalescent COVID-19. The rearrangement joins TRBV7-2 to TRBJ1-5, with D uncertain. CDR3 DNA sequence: TGTGCCAGCAGCTTAGGGCGGGGTGATCAGCCCCAGCATTTT. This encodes CASSLGRGDQPQHF.